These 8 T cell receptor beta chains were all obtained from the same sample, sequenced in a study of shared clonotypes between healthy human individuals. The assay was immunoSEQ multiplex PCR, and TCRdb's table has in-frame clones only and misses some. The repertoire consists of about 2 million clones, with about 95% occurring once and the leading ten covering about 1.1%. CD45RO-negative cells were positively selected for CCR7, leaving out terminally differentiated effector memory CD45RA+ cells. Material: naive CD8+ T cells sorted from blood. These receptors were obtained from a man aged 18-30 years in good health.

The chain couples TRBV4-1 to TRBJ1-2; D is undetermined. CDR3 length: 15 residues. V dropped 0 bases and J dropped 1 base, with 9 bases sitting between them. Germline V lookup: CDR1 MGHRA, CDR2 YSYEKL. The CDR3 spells CASSQETGLNYGYTF. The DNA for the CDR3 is TGCGCCAGCAGCCAAGAGACGGGCCTTAACTATGGCTACACCTTC.

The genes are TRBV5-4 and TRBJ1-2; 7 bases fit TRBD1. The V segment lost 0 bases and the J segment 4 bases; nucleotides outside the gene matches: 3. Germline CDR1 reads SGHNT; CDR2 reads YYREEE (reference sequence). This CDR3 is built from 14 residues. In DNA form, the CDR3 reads TGTGCCAGCAGCTTGGTAGGGGGCCTCTATGGCTACACCTTC. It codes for CASSLVGGLYGYTF.

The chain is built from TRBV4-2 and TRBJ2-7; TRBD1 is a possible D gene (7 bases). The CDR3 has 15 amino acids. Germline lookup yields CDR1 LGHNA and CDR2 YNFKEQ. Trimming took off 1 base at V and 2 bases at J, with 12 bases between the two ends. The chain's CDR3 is CASSQVEGATYEQYF. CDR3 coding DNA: TGTGCCAGCAGCCAAGTGGAGGGGGCCACCTACGAGCAGTACTTC.

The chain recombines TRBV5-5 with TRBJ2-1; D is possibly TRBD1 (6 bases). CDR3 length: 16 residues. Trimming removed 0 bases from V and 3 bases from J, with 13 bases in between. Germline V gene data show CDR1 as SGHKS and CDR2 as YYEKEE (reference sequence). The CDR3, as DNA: TGTGCCAGCAGCTTGGCCCCCGGGACATTCTACAATGAGCAGTTCTTC. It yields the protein CASSLAPGTFYNEQFF.

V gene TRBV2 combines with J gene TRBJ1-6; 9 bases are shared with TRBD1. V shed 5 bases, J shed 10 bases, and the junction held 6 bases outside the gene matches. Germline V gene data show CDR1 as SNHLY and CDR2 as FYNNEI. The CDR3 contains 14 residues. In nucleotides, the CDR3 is TGTGCCAGCAGTTCCGGGACAGGGAACTCACCCCTCCACTTT. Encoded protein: CASSSGTGNSPLHF.

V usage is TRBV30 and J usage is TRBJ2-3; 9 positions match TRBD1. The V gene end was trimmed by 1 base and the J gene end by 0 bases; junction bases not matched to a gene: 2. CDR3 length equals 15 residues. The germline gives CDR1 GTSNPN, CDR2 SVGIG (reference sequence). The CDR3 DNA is TGTGCCTGGAGTGCAGGACAGGGGAGCACAGATACGCAGTATTTT. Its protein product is CAWSAGQGSTDTQYF. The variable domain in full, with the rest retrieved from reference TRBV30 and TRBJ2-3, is SQTIHQWPATLVQPVGSPLSLECTVEGTSNPNLYWYRQAAGRGLQLLFYSVGIGQISSEVPQNLSASRPQDRQFILSSKKLLLSDSGFYLCAWSAGQGSTDTQYFGPGTRLTVL.

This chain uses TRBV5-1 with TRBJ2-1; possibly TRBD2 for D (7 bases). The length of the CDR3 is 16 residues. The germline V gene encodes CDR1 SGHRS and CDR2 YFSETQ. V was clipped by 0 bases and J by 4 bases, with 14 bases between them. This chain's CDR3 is CASSLDLGGTYNEQFF. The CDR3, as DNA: TGCGCCAGCAGCTTGGATTTGGGGGGGACATACAATGAGCAGTTCTTC.

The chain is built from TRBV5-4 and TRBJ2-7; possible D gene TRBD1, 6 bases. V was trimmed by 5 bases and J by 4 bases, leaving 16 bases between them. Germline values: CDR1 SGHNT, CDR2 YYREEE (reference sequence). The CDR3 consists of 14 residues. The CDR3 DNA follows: TGTGCCAGCAGTAGTGCAGGGGTTCGATACGAGCAGTACTTC. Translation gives CASSSAGVRYEQYF.